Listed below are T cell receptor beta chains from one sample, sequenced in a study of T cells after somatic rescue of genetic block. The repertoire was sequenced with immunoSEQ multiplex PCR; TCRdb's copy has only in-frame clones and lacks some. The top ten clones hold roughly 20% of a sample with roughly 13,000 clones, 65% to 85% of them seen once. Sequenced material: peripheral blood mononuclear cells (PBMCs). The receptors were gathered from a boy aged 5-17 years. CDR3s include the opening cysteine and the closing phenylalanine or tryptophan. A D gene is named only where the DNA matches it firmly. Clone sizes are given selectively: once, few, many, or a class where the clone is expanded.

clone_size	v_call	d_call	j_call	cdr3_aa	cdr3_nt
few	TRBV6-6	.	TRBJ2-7	CASSYKSSYEQYF	TGTGCCAGCAGTTACAAAAGCTCCTACGAGCAGTACTTC
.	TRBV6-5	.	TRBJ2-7	CASSYGGNYEQYF	TGTGCCAGCAGTTACGGGGGCAACTACGAGCAGTACTTC
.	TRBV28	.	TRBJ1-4	CASSPSIGDYSDEKLFF	TGTGCCAGCAGTCCTTCCATTGGGGATTACTCAGATGAAAAACTGTTTTTT
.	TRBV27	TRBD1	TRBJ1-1	CASSLMTGMNTEAFF	TGTGCCAGCAGTTTGATGACAGGGATGAACACTGAAGCTTTCTTT
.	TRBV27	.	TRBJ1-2	CASTRGPPDNYGYTF	TGTGCCAGCACGCGGGGCCCGCCGGATAACTATGGCTACACCTTC
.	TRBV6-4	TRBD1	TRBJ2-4	CASRSGGPLAKNIQYF	TGTGCCAGCAGGTCAGGGGGACCCTTAGCCAAAAACATTCAGTACTTC
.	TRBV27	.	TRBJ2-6	CASSSRQAPLRGANVLTF	TGTGCCAGCAGTTCCCGACAGGCCCCCCTAAGGGGGGCCAACGTCCTGACTTTC
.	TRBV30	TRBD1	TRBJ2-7	CAWNKIPGQGPYEQYF	TGTGCCTGGAACAAAATACCGGGACAGGGACCATACGAGCAGTACTTC
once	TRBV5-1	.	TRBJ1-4	CASSLWRGGDNEKLFF	TGCGCCAGCAGCCTTTGGCGGGGAGGAGATAATGAAAAACTGTTTTTT
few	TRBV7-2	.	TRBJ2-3	CASSFTGTDTQYF	TGTGCCAGCAGCTTTACGGGCACAGATACGCAGTATTTT
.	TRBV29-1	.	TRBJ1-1	CSVEDGAMNTEAFF	TGCAGCGTTGAAGATGGGGCCATGAACACTGAAGCTTTCTTT
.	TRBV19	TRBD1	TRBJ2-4	CASSPRTGGRNIQYF	TGTGCCAGTAGTCCAAGGACAGGGGGACGAAACATTCAGTACTTC
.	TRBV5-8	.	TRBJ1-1	CASSHDHLNTEAFF	TGTGCCAGCAGCCACGACCATTTGAACACTGAAGCTTTCTTT
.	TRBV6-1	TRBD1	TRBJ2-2	CASSGPGQGNTGELFF	TGTGCCAGCAGTGGACCGGGACAGGGGAACACCGGGGAGCTGTTTTTT
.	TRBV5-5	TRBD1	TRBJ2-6	CASSLGPAQGASGANVLTF	TGTGCCAGCAGCTTGGGCCCGGCGCAGGGGGCTTCTGGGGCCAACGTCCTGACTTTC
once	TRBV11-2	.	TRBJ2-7	CASSQIRSLRGEQYF	TGCGCCAGCAGCCAGATACGGAGTCTAAGGGGGGAGCAGTACTTC
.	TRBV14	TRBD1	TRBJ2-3	CASSQGGQGVGDTQYF	TGTGCCAGCAGCCAAGGGGGACAGGGAGTGGGAGATACGCAGTATTTT
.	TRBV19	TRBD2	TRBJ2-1	CASSPSGTSAHNEQFF	TGTGCCAGTAGTCCCTCCGGGACTAGCGCCCACAATGAGCAGTTCTTC
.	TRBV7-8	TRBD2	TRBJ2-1	CASSLPSSGRGYNEQFF	TGTGCCAGCAGCTTACCGTCTAGCGGGAGGGGTTACAATGAGCAGTTCTTC
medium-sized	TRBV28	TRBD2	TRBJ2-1	CASSLARGVAEHNEQFF	TGTGCCAGCAGTTTAGCCCGGGGGGTAGCGGAACACAATGAGCAGTTCTTC
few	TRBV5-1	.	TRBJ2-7	CASSLGGLYEQYF	TGCGCCAGCAGCTTGGGCGGACTTTACGAGCAGTACTTC
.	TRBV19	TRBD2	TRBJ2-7	CASSISRTSTYEQYF	TGTGCCAGTAGTATATCCAGGACTAGCACCTACGAGCAGTACTTC